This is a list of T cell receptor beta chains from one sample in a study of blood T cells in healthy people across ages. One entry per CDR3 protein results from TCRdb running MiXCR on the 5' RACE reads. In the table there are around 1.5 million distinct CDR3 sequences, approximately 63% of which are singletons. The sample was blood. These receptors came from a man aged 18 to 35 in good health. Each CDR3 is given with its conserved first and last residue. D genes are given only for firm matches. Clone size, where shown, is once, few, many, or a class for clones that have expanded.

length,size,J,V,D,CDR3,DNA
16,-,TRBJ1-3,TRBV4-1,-,CASSQISLNSGNTIYF,TGCGCCAGCAGCCAAATCTCCCTGAACTCTGGAAACACCATATATTTT
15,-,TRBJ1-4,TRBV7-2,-,CASSGMGRSNEKLFF,TGTGCCAGCAGCGGCATGGGACGGTCGAATGAAAAACTGTTTTTT
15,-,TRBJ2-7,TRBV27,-,CASSRTGTNSYEQYF,TGTGCCAGCAGCAGGACAGGGACTAACTCCTACGAGCAGTACTTC
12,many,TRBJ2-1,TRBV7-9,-,CASSLGGSEQFF,TGTGCCAGCAGCTTAGGAGGAAGTGAGCAGTTCTTC
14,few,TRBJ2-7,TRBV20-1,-,CSAITGSQTYEQYF,TGCAGTGCTATTACCGGGAGCCAGACCTACGAGCAGTACTTC
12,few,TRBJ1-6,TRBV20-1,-,CSASGNNSPLHF,TGCAGTGCTAGTGGCAACAATTCACCCCTCCACTTT
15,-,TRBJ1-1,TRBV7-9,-,CASSLDSGGRTEAFF,TGTGCCAGCAGCTTAGATAGCGGAGGGAGGACTGAAGCTTTCTTT
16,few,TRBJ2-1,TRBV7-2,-,CASSLSREFIYNEQFF,TGTGCCAGCAGCTTATCCCGGGAATTTATTTACAATGAGCAGTTCTTC
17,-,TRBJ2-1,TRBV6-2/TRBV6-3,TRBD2,CASSYSKSGSSYNEQFF,TGTGCCAGCAGTTACTCGAAAAGCGGGAGCTCCTACAATGAGCAGTTCTTC
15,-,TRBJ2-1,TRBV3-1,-,CASSQSSGSGNEQFF,TGTGCCAGCAGCCAGTCCAGTGGGAGTGGAAATGAGCAGTTCTTC
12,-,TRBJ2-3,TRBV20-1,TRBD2,CSASGRWDTRYF,TGCAGTGCTAGCGGGAGGTGGGATACGCGGTATTTT
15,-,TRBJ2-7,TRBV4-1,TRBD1,CASSQTDRITYEQYF,TGCGCCAGCAGCCAGACGGACAGGATCACCTACGAGCAGTACTTC
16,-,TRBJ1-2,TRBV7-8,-,CASSLLANGGSDGYTF,TGTGCCAGCAGCTTACTGGCCAATGGGGGCAGTGATGGCTACACCTTC
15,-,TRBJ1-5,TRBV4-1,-,CASSQEPHGYQPQHF,TGCGCCAGCAGCCAAGAACCCCACGGATATCAGCCCCAGCATTTT
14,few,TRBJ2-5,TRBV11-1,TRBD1,CASSASTGQETQYF,TGTGCCAGCAGCGCATCGACAGGGCAAGAGACCCAGTACTTC
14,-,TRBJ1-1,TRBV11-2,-,CASSSGVWGTEAFF,TGTGCCAGCAGCTCAGGGGTGTGGGGCACTGAAGCTTTCTTT
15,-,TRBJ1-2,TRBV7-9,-,CASSHPGAPLYGYTF,TGTGCCAGCAGCCATCCCGGGGCACCGTTATATGGCTACACCTTC
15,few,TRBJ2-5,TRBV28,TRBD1,CASSFPGTGQETQYF,TGTGCCAGCAGTTTCCCCGGGACAGGTCAAGAGACCCAGTACTTC
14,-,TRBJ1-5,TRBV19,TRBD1,CASSKNRGNQPQHF,TGTGCCAGTAGCAAAAACAGGGGTAATCAGCCCCAGCATTTT
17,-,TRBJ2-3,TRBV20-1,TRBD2,CSASLAGGPVTTDTQYF,TGCAGTGCTAGTCTAGCGGGGGGGCCAGTCACCACAGATACGCAGTATTTT
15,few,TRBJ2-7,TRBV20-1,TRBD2,CSASQGTSGTYEQYF,TGCAGTGCTAGTCAGGGGACTAGCGGTACCTACGAGCAGTACTTC
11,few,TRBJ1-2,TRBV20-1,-,CSARDPWGYTF,TGCAGTGCCAGGGACCCGTGGGGCTACACCTTC
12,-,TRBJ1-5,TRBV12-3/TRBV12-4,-,CASSLVPQPQHF,TGTGCCAGCAGTTTAGTCCCCCAGCCCCAGCATTTT
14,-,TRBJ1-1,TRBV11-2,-,CASSPPHGDTEAFF,TGTGCCAGCAGCCCCCCGCATGGGGACACTGAAGCTTTCTTT
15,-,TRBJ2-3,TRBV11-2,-,CASSFRGSGEDTQYF,TGTGCCAGCAGCTTTCGAGGGAGTGGGGAAGATACGCAGTATTTT
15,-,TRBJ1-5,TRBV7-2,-,CASSLYLGANQPQHF,TGTGCCAGCAGCTTATATTTGGGGGCAAATCAGCCCCAGCATTTT
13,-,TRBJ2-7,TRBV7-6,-,CASSVTYSYEQYF,TGTGCCAGCAGCGTGACGTATTCCTACGAGCAGTACTTC
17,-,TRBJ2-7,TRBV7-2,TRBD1,CASSLAPTGGKYYEQYF,TGTGCCAGCAGCTTAGCCCCGACAGGGGGGAAGTACTACGAGCAGTACTTC
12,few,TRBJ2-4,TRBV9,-,CASSVGAGDQYF,TGTGCCAGCAGCGTAGGAGCTGGTGATCAGTACTTC
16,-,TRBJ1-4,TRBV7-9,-,CASSSQTRGTNEKLFF,TGTGCCAGCAGCTCTCAAACTAGGGGGACTAATGAAAAACTGTTTTTT